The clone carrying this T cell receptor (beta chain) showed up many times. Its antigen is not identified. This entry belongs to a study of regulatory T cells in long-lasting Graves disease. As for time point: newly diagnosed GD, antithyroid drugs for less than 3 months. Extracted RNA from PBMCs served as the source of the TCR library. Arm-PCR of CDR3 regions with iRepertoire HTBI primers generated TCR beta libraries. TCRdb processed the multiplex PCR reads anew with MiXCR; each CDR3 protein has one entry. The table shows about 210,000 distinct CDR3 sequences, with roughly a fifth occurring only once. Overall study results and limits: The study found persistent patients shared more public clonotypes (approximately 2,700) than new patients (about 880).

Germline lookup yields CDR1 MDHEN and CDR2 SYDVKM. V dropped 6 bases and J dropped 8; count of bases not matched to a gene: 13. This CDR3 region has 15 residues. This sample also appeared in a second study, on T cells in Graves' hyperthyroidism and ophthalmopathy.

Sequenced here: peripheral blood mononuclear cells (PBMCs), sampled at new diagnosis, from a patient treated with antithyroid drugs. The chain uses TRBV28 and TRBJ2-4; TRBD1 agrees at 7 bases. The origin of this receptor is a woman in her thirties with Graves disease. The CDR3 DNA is TGTGCCAGCAGCTCCGCTCCTTACAGGGGAGACATTCAGTACTTC. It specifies CASSSAPYRGDIQYF.